The T cell receptor beta chain under discussion was sequenced for a study of cytomegalovirus exposure and HLA in healthy donors. Study in general: Tens of millions of unique TCRs from HLA-typed donors were held in an early release of data. Broader study findings: As a later analysis showed, a missense DCLRE1C variant was linked to trimming of TCR beta V- and J-genes.

After removal of 6 bases from V and 6 bases from J, the junction contained 3 bases not matched to a gene. The germline V gene has CDR1 ENHRY and CDR2 SYGVKD. CDR3 size: 13 residues. On this clone itself: Its antigen is not known.

With 60 Vbeta and 13 Jbeta primers, the PCR was carried out. Some clones are missing from TCRdb's copy, which holds only in-frame ones; the method was immunoSEQ multiplex PCR. The repertoire includes approximately 150,000 clones, under 70% of them detected once, and 2.5% to 3.5% sits in the top ten. The clonotype comes from a woman in her 30s in good health and CMV-seropositive. V usage is TRBV10-3 and J usage is TRBJ2-1; 9 nucleotides agree with TRBD1. The source material was PBMCs. CDR3 nucleotides: TGTGCCATCAGGGGGACAGGGAGCAATGAGCAGTTCTTC. It encodes CAIRGTGSNEQFF.